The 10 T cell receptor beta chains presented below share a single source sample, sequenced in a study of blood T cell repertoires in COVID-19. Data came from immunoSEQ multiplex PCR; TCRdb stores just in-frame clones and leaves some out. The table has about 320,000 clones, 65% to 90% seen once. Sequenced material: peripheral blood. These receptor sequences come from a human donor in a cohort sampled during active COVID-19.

CDR3 bases: TGCAGCGTTGGCAGGGGCGCAGGGGAGACCCAGTACTTC. It translates to CSVGRGAGETQYF. The chain carries TRBV29-1 and TRBJ2-5; maybe TRBD1 (6 bases). Germline-derived CDR1 and CDR2 are SQVTM and ANQGSEA. V lost 4 bases and J 5 bases, leaving 14 bases between the germline ends. The CDR3 length is 13 residues.

The CDR3 is CASSPEGTGASGANVLTF. The CDR3 DNA sequence: TGTGCCAGCAGCCCCGAGGGGACAGGGGCCTCTGGGGCCAACGTCCTGACTTTC. This chain joins TRBV7-8 and TRBJ2-6; 10 bases align to TRBD1. V gave up 5 bases and J gave up 0 bases; unmatched junction bases: 7. CDR1 and CDR2 from the germline V gene are SGHVS and FQNEAQ. This CDR3 region has 18 residues.

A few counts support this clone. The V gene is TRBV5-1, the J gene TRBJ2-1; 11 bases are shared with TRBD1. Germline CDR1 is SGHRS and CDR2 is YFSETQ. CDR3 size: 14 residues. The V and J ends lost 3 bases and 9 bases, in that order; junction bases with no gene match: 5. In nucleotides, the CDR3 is TGCGCCAGCAGCTCCGGACAGGGGGCGGGTGAGCAGTTCTTC. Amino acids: CASSSGQGAGEQFF.

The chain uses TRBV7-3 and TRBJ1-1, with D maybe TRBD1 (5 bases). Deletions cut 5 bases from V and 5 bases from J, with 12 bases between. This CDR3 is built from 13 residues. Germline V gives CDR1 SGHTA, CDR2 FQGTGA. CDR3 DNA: TGTGCCAGCAGCCCCCAGGGTTGGACTGAAGCTTTCTTT. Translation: CASSPQGWTEAFF.

In nucleotides, the CDR3 is TGCGCCAGCAAGAAAGATGGGCTCTTAAACACTGAAGCTTTCTTT. This translates into CASKKDGLLNTEAFF. The genes are TRBV5-1 and TRBJ1-1, with D unresolved. Trimming removed 6 bases at V and 2 bases at J, with 17 bases between. CDR1 and CDR2 (germline): SGHRS, YFSETQ. The CDR3 has 15 residues.

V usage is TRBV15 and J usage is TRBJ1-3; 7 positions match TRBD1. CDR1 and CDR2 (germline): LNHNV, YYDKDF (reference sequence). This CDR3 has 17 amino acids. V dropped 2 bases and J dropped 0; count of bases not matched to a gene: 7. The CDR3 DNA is TGTGCCACCAGCAGATCAGGACAGGCGAGCTCTGGAAACACCATATATTTT. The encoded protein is CATSRSGQASSGNTIYF.

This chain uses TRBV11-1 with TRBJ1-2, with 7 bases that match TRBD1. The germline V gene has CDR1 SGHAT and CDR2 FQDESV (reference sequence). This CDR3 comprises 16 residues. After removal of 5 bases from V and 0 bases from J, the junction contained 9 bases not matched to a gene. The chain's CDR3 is CASSLTTGTTNYGYTF. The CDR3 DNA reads TGTGCCAGCAGCCTCACGACAGGGACCACTAACTATGGCTACACCTTC. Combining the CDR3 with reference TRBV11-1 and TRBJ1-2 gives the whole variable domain EAEVAQSPRYKITEKSQAVAFWCDPISGHATLYWYRQILGQGPELLVQFQDESVVDDSQLPKDRFSAERLKGVDSTLKIQPAELGDSAMYLCASSLTTGTTNYGYTFGSGTRLTVV.

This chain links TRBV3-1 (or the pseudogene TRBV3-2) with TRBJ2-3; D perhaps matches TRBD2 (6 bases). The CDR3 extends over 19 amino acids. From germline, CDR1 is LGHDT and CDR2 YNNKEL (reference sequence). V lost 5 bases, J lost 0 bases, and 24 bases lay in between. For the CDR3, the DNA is TGTGCCAGCAGCGAGGGACTCCCAGGTTCTCTGTTAAGCACAGATACGCAGTATTTT. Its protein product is CASSEGLPGSLLSTDTQYF.

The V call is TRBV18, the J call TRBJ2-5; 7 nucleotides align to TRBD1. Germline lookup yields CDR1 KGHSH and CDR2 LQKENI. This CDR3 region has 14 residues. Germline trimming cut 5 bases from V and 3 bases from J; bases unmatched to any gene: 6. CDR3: CASSVNRGEETQYF. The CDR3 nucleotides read TGTGCCAGCTCAGTCAACAGGGGCGAAGAGACCCAGTACTTC.

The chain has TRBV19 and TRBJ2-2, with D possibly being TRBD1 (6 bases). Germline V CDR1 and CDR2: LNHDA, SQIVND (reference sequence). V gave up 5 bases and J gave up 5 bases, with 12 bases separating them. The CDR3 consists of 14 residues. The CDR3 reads CASSVQGVTGELFF. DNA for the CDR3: TGTGCCAGTAGTGTACAGGGAGTGACCGGGGAGCTGTTTTTT.